What follows are 23 T cell receptor beta chains derived from one specimen sequenced in a study of identifying expanded T cells in peripheral blood. Generated by immunoSEQ multiplex PCR, the TCRdb table keeps only in-frame clones and is missing some. The table has over 90,000 clones, around 88% seen once; the top ten hold around 14%. The sample consisted of blood. These receptors were taken from a person between 18 and 69 years old in good health.

The V gene is TRBV2, the J gene TRBJ2-3, with 8 bases lining up with TRBD2. This CDR3 is built from 15 residues. CDR1 SNHLY and CDR2 FYNNEI come from the germline V gene. V was pared by 7 bases and J by 5 bases, with 11 bases of the junction left unmatched. The CDR3, as DNA: TGTGCCAGCAAAGAGGCGGGAGGCCCGGAAGATACGCAGTATTTT. Translation gives CASKEAGGPEDTQYF.

The gene calls are TRBV6-6 and TRBJ2-7; D gene ambiguous. Germline loops: CDR1 MNHNY, CDR2 SVGAGI (reference sequence). Trimming stripped 7 bases from V and 3 bases from J, with 16 bases between. The CDR3 runs 14 residues. The CDR3 spells CASTPLPTSYEQYF. The CDR3 DNA follows: TGTGCCAGCACCCCTCTCCCGACAAGCTACGAGCAGTACTTC.

The chain carries TRBV7-6 and TRBJ2-7; 9 nucleotides agree with TRBD2. Trimming took 5 bases from V and 0 from J; bases not matched to a gene: 5. Germline CDR1 SGHVS, CDR2 FNYEAQ. This CDR3 spans 15 amino acids. The CDR3 is CASSPSGTLSYEQYF. The CDR3 DNA reads as TGTGCCAGCAGCCCTAGCGGGACTCTCTCCTACGAGCAGTACTTC. The full variable domain, in which reference TRBV7-6 and TRBJ2-7 provide the parts outside the CDR3, is GAGVSQSPRYKVTKRGQDVALRCDPISGHVSLYWYRQALGQGPEFLTYFNYEAQQDKSGLPNDRFSAERPEGSISTLTIQRTEQRDSAMYRCASSPSGTLSYEQYFGPGTRLTVT.

The rearrangement links TRBV18 to TRBJ2-1; unclear D gene. Trimming stripped 4 bases from V and 5 bases from J, with 9 bases between. The CDR3 has 13 residues. Germline loops: CDR1 KGHSH, CDR2 LQKENI. CDR3 in amino acids: CASSRDLDNEQFF. CDR3 coding DNA: TGTGCCAGCTCACGCGACTTGGACAATGAGCAGTTCTTC.

The CDR3 DNA reads as TGTGCCACCAGCAGAGCAGGGCGAGCCTACGAGCAGTACTTC. This encodes CATSRAGRAYEQYF. The J gene is TRBJ2-7, the V gene TRBV15, with a tentative D call TRBD1 (5 bases). Trimming cost V 1 base and J 2 bases, with 9 bases left between them. From germline, CDR1 is LNHNV and CDR2 YYDKDF (reference sequence). The CDR3 consists of 14 residues.

This chain links TRBV18 with TRBJ1-4; possible D gene TRBD1, 6 bases. The germline V and J ends were trimmed by 6 bases and 7 bases, with 21 bases remaining between them. This CDR3 has 16 residues. From germline, CDR1 is KGHSH and CDR2 LQKENI. CDR3 region: CASSMGQPMRSEKLFF. CDR3 DNA: TGTGCCAGCTCGATGGGACAACCCATGAGGTCTGAAAAACTGTTTTTT. The full variable domain, its missing parts supplied by reference TRBV18 and TRBJ1-4, is NAGVMQNPRHLVRRRGQEARLRCSPMKGHSHVYWYRQLPEEGLKFMVYLQKENIIDESGMPKERFSAEFPKEGPSILRIQQVVRGDSAAYFCASSMGQPMRSEKLFFGSGTQLSVL.

This clone has only a few counts. The chain uses TRBV7-2 and TRBJ2-7; D may be TRBD2 (6 bases). Trimming removed 5 bases at V and 6 bases at J, with 11 bases between. Germline values: CDR1 SGHTA, CDR2 FQGNSA. The CDR3 is made up of 12 amino acids. Here the CDR3 DNA reads TGTGCCAGCAGCCTGGGGGGAGGCGAGCAGTACTTC. This gives the protein CASSLGGGEQYF.

V gene TRBV5-1 combines with J gene TRBJ2-1, with 7 bases identical to TRBD2. V lost 6 bases and J lost 7; bases outside the gene matches: 16. Germline V gives CDR1 SGHRS, CDR2 YFSETQ. This CDR3 is built from 16 residues. The CDR3 bases are TGCGCCAGCACCGACCTTGAGCGCGGGAGTGGAAATGAGCAGTTCTTC. Protein product: CASTDLERGSGNEQFF.

The CDR3 DNA reads as TGTGCCAGCAGTTTATGGTATAGGGAAGACACTGAAGCTTTCTTT. Translation gives CASSLWYREDTEAFF. The chain links TRBV6-5 to TRBJ1-1; unclear D gene. This CDR3 comprises 15 residues. Per germline, CDR1 MNHEY and CDR2 SVGAGI. Deletions cut 4 bases from V and 3 bases from J, with 15 bases between.

The chain has TRBV27 and TRBJ2-5; D unresolved. Trimming left V 5 bases short and J 3 bases short, with 13 bases between. Germline loops: CDR1 MNHEY, CDR2 SMNVEV (reference sequence). The CDR3 is 14 residues long. The CDR3 is CASSPVRSKETQYF. Written as DNA, the CDR3 is TGTGCCAGCAGTCCCGTTCGGTCCAAAGAGACCCAGTACTTC.

The J gene is TRBJ1-6, the V gene TRBV9; TRBD1 agrees at 7 bases. Germline V gene data show CDR1 as SGDLS and CDR2 as YYNGEE. V dropped 0 bases and J dropped 9; count of bases not matched to a gene: 9. The CDR3 is 16 amino acids. CDR3 in amino acids: CASSVGDQGGSSPLHF. CDR3 sequence (DNA): TGTGCCAGCAGCGTAGGGGATCAGGGGGGTAGTTCACCCCTCCACTTT.

This clone was picked up one time. The CDR3 region has the DNA TGCGCCAGCACCACGGACAGGGGGCTGTACGAGCAGTACTTC. It codes for CASTTDRGLYEQYF. The chain employs TRBV5-1 and TRBJ2-7, with TRBD1 identical over 11 bases. V was pared by 6 bases and J by 4 bases, with 6 bases of the junction left unmatched. CDR1 is SGHRS, CDR2 YFSETQ, per germline. The CDR3 sequence is 14 residues long.

The table lists this clone with a count of one. The rearrangement uses TRBV9 and TRBJ2-5, with TRBD2 matching 7 bases. The CDR3 is made up of 15 amino acids. Germline loops: CDR1 SGDLS, CDR2 YYNGEE. The V and J ends lost 0 bases and 5 bases, in that order; junction bases with no gene match: 7. Here the CDR3 DNA reads TGTGCCAGCAGCGTAGCCGGAAGCGGGACCGAGACCCAGTACTTC. Protein product: CASSVAGSGTETQYF.

The V gene is TRBV5-8, the J gene TRBJ2-1, with 12 bases fitting TRBD2. V was pared by 0 bases and J by 0 bases, with 7 bases of the junction left unmatched. From germline, CDR1 is SGHTS and CDR2 YDEGEE. This CDR3 region has 19 residues. The CDR3, as DNA: TGTGCCAGCAGCTTGGGACTAGCGGGGGTTACCAGCTCCTACAATGAGCAGTTCTTC. The encoded protein is CASSLGLAGVTSSYNEQFF. The complete variable domain, with remaining parts taken from reference TRBV5-8 and TRBJ2-1, reads EAGVTQSPTHLIKTRGQQATLRCSPISGHTSVYWYQQALGLGLQFLLWYDEGEERNRGNFPPRFSGRQFPNYSSELNVNALELEDSALYLCASSLGLAGVTSSYNEQFFGPGTRLTVL.

V usage is TRBV6-5 and J usage is TRBJ1-1; D remains ambiguous. Germline V CDR1 and CDR2: MNHEY, SVGAGI. The CDR3 has 14 amino acids. V lost 0 bases, J lost 7 bases, and 12 bases lay in between. Here the CDR3 reads CASSYSSGWDEAFF. The CDR3 bases are TGTGCCAGCAGTTACTCGTCCGGCTGGGATGAAGCTTTCTTT.

The chain has TRBV29-1 and TRBJ1-4; TRBD1 aligns across 7 bases. The germline CDR1 and CDR2 sequences are SQVTM and ANQGSEA. Trimming removed 3 bases from V and 7 bases from J; junction bases left unmatched: 5. The length of the CDR3 is 13 residues. The CDR3 region is CSVEGTEGEKLFF. The CDR3 nucleotides read TGCAGCGTTGAGGGGACAGAAGGTGAAAAACTGTTTTTT.

The V and J genes are TRBV18 and TRBJ2-3, with D unclear. V gave up 0 bases and J gave up 5 bases, with 9 bases separating them. Germline-derived CDR1 and CDR2 are KGHSH and LQKENI. The CDR3 has 14 residues. The CDR3 loop reads CASSPPVRGDTQYF. The CDR3 region has the DNA TGTGCCAGCTCACCACCGGTGAGAGGAGATACGCAGTATTTT.

The chain combines TRBV21-1 with TRBJ1-5. TRBV21-1 is labeled a pseudogene. This CDR3 comprises 16 residues. The DNA for the CDR3 is TGTGCCAGCAGCAAAGCGCCAGCCCCGGTTGGGCAGCCCCAGCATTTT. It translates to CASSKAPAPVGQPQHF.

The V call is TRBV7-9, the J call TRBJ2-7; no definite D call. The V gene lost 2 bases and the J gene lost 0 bases, with 8 bases spanning the gap. Looked up from germline, CDR1 is SEHNR and CDR2 is FQNEAQ (reference sequence). The CDR3 loop spans 14 amino acids. CDR3 nucleotides: TGTGCCAGCAGCTTACAGGCGAACTCCTACGAGCAGTACTTC. Translated: CASSLQANSYEQYF. Complete variable domain (other parts from reference TRBV7-9 and TRBJ2-7): DTGVSQNPRHKITKRGQNVTFRCDPISEHNRLYWYRQTLGQGPEFLTYFQNEAQLEKSRLLSDRFSAERPKGSFSTLEIQRTEQGDSAMYLCASSLQANSYEQYFGPGTRLTVT.

This chain links TRBV7-9 with TRBJ2-5; D uncertain. The V and J ends lost 8 bases and 4 bases respectively, with 8 bases between them. The germline V gene has CDR1 SEHNR and CDR2 FQNEAQ (reference sequence). The CDR3 sequence is 11 residues long. The CDR3 is CASSSRETQYF. CDR3 coding DNA: TGTGCCAGCTCCTCTAGAGAGACCCAGTACTTC.

The chain links TRBV11-3 to TRBJ1-3; D remains unclear. The CDR3 runs to 16 residues. V was trimmed by 4 bases and J by 2 bases, leaving 15 bases between them. Germline lookup yields CDR1 SGHNT and CDR2 YENEEA. The CDR3, as DNA: TGTGCCAGCAGCTCCGGACCCCCGGACGCTGGAAACACCATATATTTT. This sequence encodes CASSSGPPDAGNTIYF.

This clone appeared a few times. The chain employs TRBV9 and TRBJ1-1; D unresolved. There are 13 residues in the CDR3. The ends were cut back, 0 bases at V and 5 bases at J, with 8 bases in the middle. Looked up from germline, CDR1 is SGDLS and CDR2 is YYNGEE. The CDR3 sequence is CASSVGFQTEAFF. The DNA for the CDR3 is TGTGCCAGCAGCGTAGGGTTTCAGACTGAAGCTTTCTTT.

The sample holds one count of this clone. This chain links TRBV5-8 with TRBJ1-4; D is unresolved. Per germline, CDR1 SGHTS and CDR2 YDEGEE. The CDR3 loop spans 17 amino acids. Deletions cut 0 bases from V and 6 bases from J, with 18 bases between. The CDR3 is CASSLEPFGDWDEKLFF. CDR3 in DNA: TGTGCCAGCAGCTTGGAACCCTTCGGGGATTGGGATGAAAAACTGTTTTTT.